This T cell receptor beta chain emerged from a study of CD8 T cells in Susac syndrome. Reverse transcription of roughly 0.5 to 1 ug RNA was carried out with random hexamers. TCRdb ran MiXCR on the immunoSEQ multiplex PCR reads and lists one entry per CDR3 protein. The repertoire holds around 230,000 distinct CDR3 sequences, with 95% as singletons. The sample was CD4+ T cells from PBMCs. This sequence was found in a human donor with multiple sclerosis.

CDR3 sequence reads: CASNPGPPGYTF. The CDR3 DNA sequence: TGTGCCAGCAACCCGGGTCCCCCTGGCTACACCTTC. The V and J genes are TRBV2 and TRBJ1-2; D not resolved. The CDR3 loop spans 12 amino acids. Germline V gene sequence: CDR1 SNHLY, CDR2 FYNNEI. The ends were cut back, 7 bases at V and 7 bases at J, with 13 bases in the middle.